The 19 T cell receptor beta chains presented below share a single source sample, sequenced in a study of Ad26.COV2.S vaccination and SARS-CoV-2 variants. The treatment denotes: 15 to 20 received Ad26.COV2.S at low or high dose, single or two shots; about five received placebo; per-sample allocation not given. It was on day 63 after the first vaccine or placebo injection that samples were taken. TCRdb's copy holds only in-frame clones and misses some; the assay was immunoSEQ multiplex PCR. Of 300,000 to 500,000 clones listed, roughly nine tenths are singletons. The sample consisted of peripheral blood, taken in a trial of Ad26.COV2.S vaccine versus placebo. The source of these receptors is a person between 18 and 65 years old who received the Ad26.COV2.S COVID-19 vaccine or a placebo.

The chain employs TRBV27 and TRBJ1-4; 8 nucleotides line up with TRBD1. CDR1 and CDR2 from the germline V gene are MNHEY and SMNVEV (reference sequence). The CDR3 has 17 residues. V shed 3 bases, J shed 0 bases, and the junction held 6 bases outside the gene matches. CDR3 nucleotide sequence: TGTGCCAGCAGTTTCTCTGGACAGGGAGCAACTAATGAAAAACTGTTTTTT. Translating it yields CASSFSGQGATNEKLFF.

The chain links TRBV7-2 to TRBJ1-1, with unresolved D. Trimming took off 3 bases at V and 0 bases at J, with 8 bases between the two ends. The germline gives CDR1 SGHTA, CDR2 FQGNSA. This CDR3 comprises 14 residues. The CDR3 region is CASSFTGLNTEAFF. For the CDR3, the DNA is TGTGCCAGCAGCTTTACGGGGTTGAACACTGAAGCTTTCTTT.

This chain connects TRBV5-4 to TRBJ2-1, with 9 bases aligning to TRBD2. J was trimmed by 8 bases and V by 4 bases; bases with no gene match: 13. This CDR3 region has 16 residues. CDR1 is SGHNT and CDR2 is YYREEE in the germline V gene (reference sequence). In DNA, the CDR3 is TGTGCCAGCAGCACTCCGGGACTAGCTGCCTTTGATGAGCAGTTCTTC. Protein sequence: CASSTPGLAAFDEQFF.

This rearrangement joins TRBV19 to TRBJ2-5, with D possibly TRBD1 on 5 matching bases. Germline V gives CDR1 LNHDA, CDR2 SQIVND (reference sequence). The CDR3 runs 14 residues. Trimming took 4 bases from V and 2 from J, leaving 11 bases between them. The CDR3 protein is CASSSGDSQETQYF. CDR3 nucleotides: TGTGCCAGTAGTAGCGGAGACAGTCAAGAGACCCAGTACTTC.

The chain uses TRBV24-1 and TRBJ2-1, with TRBD1 matching over 9 bases. V was clipped by 0 bases and J by 8 bases; unmatched bases: 7. There are 16 residues in the CDR3. Germline CDR1 and CDR2: KGHDR and SFDVKD. Here the CDR3 reads CATSDLRGQGRDEQFF. CDR3 DNA sequence: TGTGCCACCAGTGATTTGAGGGGACAGGGTCGTGATGAGCAGTTCTTC.

This clone has just a few counts. The chain recombines TRBV7-8 with TRBJ2-1; 7 nucleotides line up with TRBD1. Germline V gene sequence: CDR1 SGHVS, CDR2 FQNEAQ. Trimming at V came to 2 bases and at J to 0 bases, leaving 7 bases not matched to a gene. The CDR3 totals 17 residues. The CDR3 region is CASSLRGQPLSYNEQFF. DNA of the CDR3: TGTGCCAGCAGCTTACGGGGACAGCCGCTCTCCTACAATGAGCAGTTCTTC.

This rearrangement joins TRBV3-1 (or the pseudogene TRBV3-2) to TRBJ2-1, with 8 bases identical to TRBD1. Germline CDR1 LGHDT, CDR2 YNNKEL (reference sequence). Trimming removed 6 bases from V and 7 bases from J; junction bases left unmatched: 11. CDR3 length: 15 residues. The CDR3 here is CASRLYGDRRNEQFF. The DNA of the CDR3 is TGTGCCAGCAGACTATACGGGGACAGGAGGAATGAGCAGTTCTTC.

V and J are TRBV6-2 or TRBV6-3 and TRBJ2-7, with a tentative D call TRBD1 (6 bases). From germline, CDR1 is MNHEY and CDR2 SVGEGT. This CDR3 is 16 amino acids long. Trimming left V 2 bases short and J 4 bases short, with 18 bases between. CDR3 protein: CASSYTQGTISYEQYF. The CDR3 bases are TGTGCCAGCAGTTACACACAGGGTACGATATCGTACGAGCAGTACTTC.

This chain links TRBV19 with TRBJ1-1, with a tentative D call TRBD1 (5 bases). The ends were cut back, 3 bases at V and 2 bases at J, with 10 bases in the middle. The CDR3 totals 14 residues. Per germline, CDR1 LNHDA and CDR2 SQIVND (reference sequence). CDR3 sequence reads: CASSISGRNTEAFF. CDR3 DNA sequence: TGTGCCAGTAGTATCTCGGGGCGTAACACTGAAGCTTTCTTT.

The V call is TRBV27, the J call TRBJ2-1, with D possibly being TRBD2 (7 bases). In germline, CDR1 is MNHEY, CDR2 SMNVEV (reference sequence). V gave up 6 bases and J gave up 9 bases, with 12 bases separating them. This CDR3 has 12 residues. CDR3 loop: CASRGGLFEQFF. CDR3 DNA: TGTGCCAGCAGGGGGGGGCTGTTTGAGCAGTTCTTC.

The chain has TRBV7-8 and TRBJ1-1; D unclear. The CDR3 has 13 amino acids. Per germline, CDR1 SGHVS and CDR2 FQNEAQ. With 1 base removed from V and 9 bases from J, the gap between germline ends came to 12 bases. CDR3 DNA sequence: TGTGCCAGCAGCTTAGTAGTAACGGTCAAAGCTTTCTTT. This translates into CASSLVVTVKAFF. The full variable domain, with the rest looked up from reference TRBV7-8 and TRBJ1-1, is GAGVSQSPRYKVAKRGQDVALRCDPISGHVSLFWYQQALGQGPEFLTYFQNEAQLDKSGLPSDRFFAERPEGSVSTLKIQRTQQEDSAVYLCASSLVVTVKAFFGQGTRLTVV.

The chain employs TRBV5-1 and TRBJ2-3, with 14 bases fitting TRBD2. The CDR3 runs 17 residues. The V gene end was trimmed by 3 bases and the J gene end by 2 bases; junction bases not matched to a gene: 5. Germline-derived CDR1 and CDR2 are SGHRS and YFSETQ. For the CDR3, the DNA is TGCGCCAGCAGCTCTCAGACTAGCGGGGGGGCCACAGATACGCAGTATTTT. Encoded protein: CASSSQTSGGATDTQYF.

This rearrangement joins TRBV4-1 to TRBJ1-6; unclear D gene. This CDR3 has 15 residues. Trimming removed 1 base from V and 2 bases from J, with 6 bases in between. CDR1 MGHRA and CDR2 YSYEKL come from the germline V gene. CDR3 sequence reads: CASSQVWPYNSPLHF. The CDR3 nucleotides are TGCGCCAGCAGCCAAGTGTGGCCCTATAATTCACCCCTCCACTTT.

The chain couples TRBV6-5 to TRBJ1-1, with TRBD1 as a possible D gene (6 bases). The germline V gene has CDR1 MNHEY and CDR2 SVGAGI. This CDR3 is 14 amino acids long. The V and J ends lost 0 bases and 10 bases respectively, with 15 bases between them. The CDR3 protein is CASSYSPGGGAAFF. The CDR3 DNA follows: TGTGCCAGCAGTTACTCGCCAGGAGGGGGGGCAGCTTTCTTT.

The CDR3 bases are TGTGCTAGTGGTTTGGTACCGGTTGGGCAAATGAGAGCCGGGGAGCTGTTTTTT. As protein: CASGLVPVGQMRAGELFF. The chain has TRBV12-5 and TRBJ2-2; D is unclear. CDR1 and CDR2 (germline): LGHNT, FRNRAP. V was cut by 0 bases and J by 6 bases, with 20 bases left in between. The CDR3 spans 18 residues.

The chain links TRBV7-9 to TRBJ1-5; a weak D match, TRBD1 (5 bases). The CDR3 length is 16 residues. Trimming took 4 bases from V and 0 from J, leaving 13 bases between them. Per the germline V gene, CDR1 is SEHNR and CDR2 is FQNEAQ (reference sequence). This CDR3 reads CASSSYDSFSNQPQHF. CDR3 in DNA: TGTGCCAGCAGCTCGTACGACAGCTTTAGCAATCAGCCCCAGCATTTT.

The chain carries TRBV29-1 and TRBJ1-4; D is uncertain. V was shortened by 4 bases and J by 5 bases, with 14 bases between the two germline ends. CDR3 size: 14 residues. Germline V gives CDR1 SQVTM, CDR2 ANQGSEA. CDR3 sequence: CSVVWAEPNEKLFF. The DNA of the CDR3 is TGCAGCGTTGTATGGGCAGAACCGAATGAAAAACTGTTTTTT.

V usage is TRBV6-5 and J usage is TRBJ1-6; no firm D call. CDR1 is MNHEY, CDR2 SVGAGI, per germline. CDR3 length: 14 amino acids. V was pared by 6 bases and J by 3 bases, with 9 bases between. Here the CDR3 DNA reads TGTGCCAGCAGGGCATCGGACTATAATTCACCCCTCCACTTT. Translating it yields CASRASDYNSPLHF.

This rearrangement joins TRBV7-9 to TRBJ1-2; no clear D gene. Germline lookup yields CDR1 SEHNR and CDR2 FQNEAQ (reference sequence). The CDR3 loop spans 14 amino acids. V shed 4 bases and J shed 8 bases, with 17 bases lying between them. The CDR3 DNA reads as TGTGCCAGCAGCTCAACTATCCAGGCGGAGGGCTACACCTTC. Its translation: CASSSTIQAEGYTF.